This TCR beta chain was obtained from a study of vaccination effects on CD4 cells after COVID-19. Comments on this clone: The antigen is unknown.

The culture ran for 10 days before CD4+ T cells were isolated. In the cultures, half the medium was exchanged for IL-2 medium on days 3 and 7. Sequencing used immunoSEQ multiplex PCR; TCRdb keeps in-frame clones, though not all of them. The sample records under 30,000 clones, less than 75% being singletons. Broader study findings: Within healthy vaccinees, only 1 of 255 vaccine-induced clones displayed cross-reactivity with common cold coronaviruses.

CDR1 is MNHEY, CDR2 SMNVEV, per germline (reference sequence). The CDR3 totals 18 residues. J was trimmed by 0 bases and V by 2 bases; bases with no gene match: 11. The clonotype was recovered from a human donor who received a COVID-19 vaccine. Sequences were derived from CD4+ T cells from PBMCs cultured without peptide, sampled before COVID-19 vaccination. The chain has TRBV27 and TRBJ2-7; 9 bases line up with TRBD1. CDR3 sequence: CASSLQGAGTGSSYEQYF. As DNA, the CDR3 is TGTGCCAGCAGTTTACAAGGTGCCGGGACAGGGAGCTCCTACGAGCAGTACTTC.